Each of the 21 T cell receptor beta chains below was sequenced from the same sample in a study of T-cell reconstitution after alpha-beta-depleted transplantation in children. Preparation of the TCRbeta library used unique molecular identifiers. TCRdb ran MiXCR on the PCR reads and lists one entry per CDR3 protein. The top ten hold about 17% of the sample, which has around 100,000 distinct CDR3 sequences, 7% to 8% seen once. The sequencing used PBMCs, collected before TCRalphabeta/CD19-depleted stem cell transplant. The receptors were gathered from a boy between 2 and 10 years old with acute lymphoblastic leukemia, due to receive a stem cell transplant.

The table lists this clonotype with a few counts. CDR3 in amino acids: CASQDWSREGYTF. The CDR3 coding sequence is TGCGCCAGCCAAGATTGGTCGAGGGAAGGCTACACCTTC. The chain is built from TRBV4-3 and TRBJ1-2; the D is unclear. Germline V gene sequence: CDR1 LGHNA, CDR2 YSLEER. Trimming left V 8 bases short and J 8 bases short, with 18 bases between. This CDR3 region has 13 residues.

This clonotype has ten or more counts. The chain is built from TRBV7-2 and TRBJ1-5; 7 bases fit TRBD1. This CDR3 has 16 residues. V was clipped by 3 bases and J by 5 bases; unmatched bases: 10. Germline V gene sequence: CDR1 SGHTA, CDR2 FQGNSA. This chain's CDR3 is CASSLMDRSPYQPQHF. CDR3 DNA sequence: TGTGCCAGCAGCTTGATGGACAGGTCCCCCTATCAGCCCCAGCATTTT.

The sample holds many counts of this clonotype. The J gene is TRBJ2-7, the V gene TRBV3-1; TRBD2 is a possible D gene (6 bases). Germline CDR1 reads LGHDT; CDR2 reads YNNKEL (reference sequence). The CDR3 is made up of 11 amino acids. V dropped 8 bases and J dropped 1 base, with 6 bases sitting between them. Written as DNA, the CDR3 is TGTGCCAGCGGGGGGTCCTACGAGCAGTACTTC. Amino acid sequence: CASGGSYEQYF.

This clonotype was counted many times. The J gene is TRBJ2-5, the V gene TRBV5-1; the D is unclear. The CDR3 sequence is 14 residues long. V lost 4 bases and J 3 bases, leaving 13 bases between the germline ends. Germline values: CDR1 SGHRS, CDR2 YFSETQ. CDR3 loop: CASSQSTSEETQYF. CDR3 nucleotides: TGCGCCAGCAGCCAGTCAACGTCGGAAGAGACCCAGTACTTC.

The V call is TRBV12-3 or TRBV12-4, the J call TRBJ1-1; 10 bases are a match to TRBD1. CDR3 length: 15 residues. Germline trimming cut 7 bases from V and 0 bases from J; bases unmatched to any gene: 5. CDR3 loop: CASTRDRGVNTEAFF. The CDR3 nucleotides read TGTGCCAGCACTCGGGACAGGGGCGTGAACACTGAAGCTTTCTTT.

This clonotype was picked up many times. The chain couples TRBV4-3 to TRBJ2-1; 8 bases line up with TRBD1. The CDR3 sequence is 14 residues long. With 3 bases clipped from V and 4 bases from J, the junction kept 2 bases outside the gene matches. Germline assignment: CDR1 LGHNA and CDR2 YSLEER. The CDR3 loop reads CASSQRTGYNEQFF. The DNA of the CDR3 is TGCGCCAGCAGCCAGCGGACAGGGTACAATGAGCAGTTCTTC.

The table lists this clonotype with many counts. V is TRBV6-5 and J is TRBJ2-7; possible D gene TRBD2, 5 bases. The CDR3 runs to 17 residues. Trimming shortened V by 5 bases and J by 0 bases, and 20 bases separated the two germline ends. Germline V gives CDR1 MNHEY, CDR2 SVGAGI. This chain's CDR3 is CASSPPRGISISYEQYF. The DNA of the CDR3 is TGTGCCAGCAGTCCTCCGAGAGGGATCTCGATCTCCTACGAGCAGTACTTC.

The V gene is TRBV5-8, the J gene TRBJ2-7; TRBD1 aligns across 8 bases. V dropped 0 bases and J dropped 5; count of bases not matched to a gene: 4. The CDR3 runs to 14 residues. The germline V gene encodes CDR1 SGHTS and CDR2 YDEGEE. The CDR3: CASSLDRGFNEQYF. The CDR3 DNA follows: TGTGCCAGCAGCTTGGACAGGGGGTTCAACGAGCAGTACTTC.

This clonotype was picked up a small number of times. The chain employs TRBV24-1 and TRBJ1-5, with D maybe TRBD1 (6 bases). The V end lost 3 bases, the J end lost 0 bases, and 8 bases lay between the germline ends. The germline V gene encodes CDR1 KGHDR and CDR2 SFDVKD. This CDR3 has 15 amino acids. The CDR3 DNA reads as TGTGCCACCAGTGATGGACAGTATAGCAATCAGCCCCAGCATTTT. This sequence encodes CATSDGQYSNQPQHF.

V and J are TRBV20-1 and TRBJ1-4; a weak D match, TRBD1 (5 bases). Trimming cost V 3 bases and J 11 bases, with 13 bases left between them. CDR3 length: 12 residues. Per germline, CDR1 DFQATT and CDR2 SNEGSKA (reference sequence). Here the CDR3 reads CSASPQGGKLFF. In nucleotides, the CDR3 is TGCAGTGCTAGCCCCCAGGGAGGGAAACTGTTTTTT.

Ten or more counts support this clonotype. The V call is TRBV29-1, the J call TRBJ2-1, with TRBD2 matching over 11 bases. V lost 4 bases to trimming and J lost 5 bases; unmatched junction nucleotides: 4. This CDR3 has 14 amino acids. CDR1 and CDR2 from the germline V gene are SQVTM and ANQGSEA. As DNA, the CDR3 is TGCAGCGTTGTGACTAGCGGGGTAAACAATGAGCAGTTCTTC. Protein: CSVVTSGVNNEQFF.

This clonotype was seen more than once but under ten times. The chain carries TRBV5-1 and TRBJ2-3; possible D gene TRBD2, 7 bases. CDR3 length: 14 residues. CDR1 is SGHRS and CDR2 is YFSETQ in the germline V gene. Trimming left V 0 bases short and J 6 bases short, with 11 bases between. The CDR3 here is CASSLAGGRDTQYF. The CDR3 region has the DNA TGCGCCAGCAGCTTGGCGGGGGGCCGGGATACGCAGTATTTT.

Comments on this clonotype: At one end the junction does not follow the germline gene, possibly because of a read error. The chain links TRBV7-6 to TRBJ2-3; 9 bases are a match to TRBD2. This CDR3 region has 16 residues. Germline CDR1 is SGHVS and CDR2 is FNYEAQ. The CDR3 coding sequence is TGTGCCAGCAGCTTAAGTCCAGCGGGGGGCTCAGATACGCGGTATTTT. Translated, it gives CASSLSPAGGSDTRYF.

The rearrangement uses TRBV10-3 and TRBJ1-2; the D is unclear. CDR1 is ENHRY and CDR2 is SYGVKD in the germline V gene. The CDR3 covers 13 residues. Trimming shortened V by 0 bases and J by 2 bases, and 4 bases separated the two germline ends. The CDR3 is CAISESGNYGYTF. As DNA, the CDR3 is TGTGCCATCAGTGAGTCAGGGAACTATGGCTACACCTTC.

This clonotype has at least ten counts. The chain employs TRBV5-4 and TRBJ1-3; maybe TRBD1 (6 bases). Germline V gives CDR1 SGHNT, CDR2 YYREEE (reference sequence). V was shortened by 3 bases and J by 3 bases, with 7 bases between the two germline ends. This CDR3 spans 13 amino acids. In nucleotides, the CDR3 is TGTGCCAGCAGCTCCAGGGGTGGAAACACCATATATTTT. This codes for CASSSRGGNTIYF.

This clonotype was seen repeatedly, ten times or more. CDR3 nucleotides: TGTGCCAGCAGCCATGGCGGGACAGGGGTTTTGACAGATACGCAGTATTTT. Encoded protein: CASSHGGTGVLTDTQYF. V usage is TRBV7-9 and J usage is TRBJ2-3; 10 nucleotides align to TRBD1. The CDR3 has 17 residues. V shed 5 bases and J 3 bases; nucleotides not matched to a gene: 11. The germline gives CDR1 SEHNR, CDR2 FQNEAQ (reference sequence).

The J gene is TRBJ2-5, the V gene TRBV20-1; the D gene is possibly TRBD2 (5 bases). This CDR3 has 18 amino acids. V dropped 0 bases and J dropped 2 bases, with 22 bases sitting between them. Germline V lookup: CDR1 DFQATT, CDR2 SNEGSKA (reference sequence). CDR3 protein: CSARDMGLGEGPQETQYF. The CDR3 nucleotides are TGCAGTGCTAGAGATATGGGGTTGGGAGAAGGGCCTCAAGAGACCCAGTACTTC.

There are a few counts of this clonotype. The chain uses TRBV12-3 or TRBV12-4 and TRBJ2-7; TRBD2 agrees at 8 bases. The CDR3 length is 14 residues. Trimming at V came to 7 bases and at J to 11 bases, leaving 16 bases not matched to a gene. The CDR3 here is CASTLTTSGGEKYF. CDR3 nucleotide sequence: TGTGCCAGCACCTTGACGACATCGGGAGGGGAGAAGTACTTC.

The sample holds many counts of this clonotype. This chain uses TRBV6-5 with TRBJ2-1; D is undetermined. The CDR3 has 12 residues. In germline, CDR1 is MNHEY, CDR2 SVGAGI. V lost 11 bases, J lost 0 bases, and 8 bases lay in between. CDR3 coding DNA: TGTGCCGCACGTAGCTCCTACAATGAGCAGTTCTTC. Its protein product is CAARSSYNEQFF.

The chain combines TRBV6-1 with TRBJ1-5, with 8 bases aligning to TRBD1. V lost 6 bases to trimming and J lost 4 bases; unmatched junction nucleotides: 11. The CDR3 consists of 16 residues. In germline, CDR1 is MNHNS, CDR2 SASEGT. CDR3 residues: CASSFPIGQGNQPQHF. CDR3 nucleotide sequence: TGTGCCAGCAGCTTTCCAATCGGACAGGGAAATCAGCCCCAGCATTTT.

In its sample, this clonotype was seen many times. The chain uses TRBV5-6 and TRBJ1-6, with D hard to call. CDR3 size: 14 residues. The V end was cut by 0 bases, the J end by 9 bases, with 10 bases between. From germline, CDR1 is SGHDT and CDR2 YYEEEE. This chain's CDR3 is CASSLVREASPLHF. CDR3 bases: TGTGCCAGCAGCTTGGTACGGGAAGCTTCACCCCTCCACTTT.